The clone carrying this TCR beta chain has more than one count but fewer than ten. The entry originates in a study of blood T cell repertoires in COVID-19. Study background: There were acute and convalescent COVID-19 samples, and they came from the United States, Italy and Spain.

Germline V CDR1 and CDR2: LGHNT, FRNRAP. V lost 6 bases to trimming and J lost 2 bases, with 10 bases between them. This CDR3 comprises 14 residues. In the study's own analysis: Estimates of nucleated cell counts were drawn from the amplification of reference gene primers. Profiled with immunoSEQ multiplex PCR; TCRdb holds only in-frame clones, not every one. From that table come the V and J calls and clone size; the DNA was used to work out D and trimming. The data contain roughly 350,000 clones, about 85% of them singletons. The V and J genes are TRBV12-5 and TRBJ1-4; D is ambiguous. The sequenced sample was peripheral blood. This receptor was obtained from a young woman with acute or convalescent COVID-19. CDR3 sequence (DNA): TGTGCTAGTGGCTCGGAGGACACTAATGAAAAACTGTTTTTT. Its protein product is CASGSEDTNEKLFF.